The TCR beta chain under discussion was sequenced for a study of shared clonotypes between healthy human individuals. Findings and limits, study-wide: Naive CD4 clonotype sharing across a few donors was around 5%.

CD8 cells classed as naive were CD45RO-negative and positively selected for CCR7, excluding terminally differentiated effector memory CD45RA+ cells. The table came from immunoSEQ multiplex PCR; TCRdb's copy has only in-frame clones and leaves some out. The sample lists approximately 600,000 clones, approximately 95% seen once, with approximately 0.11% in the top ten. Germline CDR1 reads SGHTA; CDR2 reads FQGNSA. V lost 7 bases and J 2 bases, leaving 9 bases between the germline ends. The CDR3 runs 12 residues. Comment on this clone: No antigen is known for it.

Sequencing was performed on naive CD8+ T cells sorted from blood. V is TRBV7-2 and J is TRBJ2-7, with D uncertain. The receptor's source is a woman in her twenties or thirties in good health. The CDR3 bases are TGTGCCAGCACCCAGTCTGCCTACGAGCAGTACTTC. It is translated as CASTQSAYEQYF. Full variable domain (remainder filled in from reference TRBV7-2 and TRBJ2-7): GAGVSQSPSNKVTEKGKDVELRCDPISGHTALYWYRQSLGQGLEFLIYFQGNSAPDKSGLPSDRFSAERTGGSVSTLTIQRTQQEDSAVYLCASTQSAYEQYFGPGTRLTVT.